This paragraph reports one TCR beta chain. This sample is part of a study of blood T cell repertoires in COVID-19. Study information: Some COVID-19 samples were acute and others convalescent; all came from the United States, Italy and Spain. PBMCs, B-cell-depleted T cells, or T cells were the source of the cDNA or gDNA that made up the material.

In the original workflow: Reference gene primer amplification in the assay estimated nucleated cell counts. Using immunoSEQ multiplex PCR, the repertoire was profiled, and TCRdb retains in-frame clones only, with some absent. V and J calls and clone size follow that table, whereas D and trimming were derived from the DNA. The sample comprises 80,000 or so clones, 75% to 95% of which are singletons, and about 2% rests with the top ten. The receptor was isolated from a woman aged 45-60 years in a cohort sampled during active COVID-19. Sequenced: peripheral blood.

CDR3 region: CASSLSGMNTEAFF. DNA for the CDR3: TGCGCCAGCAGCTTGTCGGGGATGAACACTGAAGCTTTCTTT. V and J are TRBV5-1 and TRBJ1-1; D is undetermined. V lost 1 base and J 0 bases, leaving 7 bases between the germline ends. This CDR3 contains 14 residues. The germline V gene has CDR1 SGHRS and CDR2 YFSETQ.